This entry describes one T cell receptor (beta chain). The antigen remains unidentified. This sample was taken from a study of post-analysis software for immune sequencing data. Looking at the study overall: Included among the disease courses, which were recorded for the cohort, were relapsing-remitting, secondary progressive and progressive-relapsing multiple sclerosis. The study, taken as a whole, reports: TRBV5-6, TRBV5-1 and TRBV20-1 were among five TRBV segments more frequent in patients than controls. Relative to controls, patients with multiple sclerosis showed significantly lower normalized Chao1 diversity.

The germline V gene has CDR1 SGHTA and CDR2 FQGTGA. The length of the CDR3 is 16 residues. Trimming removed 5 bases at V and 0 bases at J, with 11 bases between. Included in the TCR beta cDNA libraries were unique molecular identifiers. T cells numbering roughly 0.95 to 10 million yielded 500,000 to 550,000 cDNA molecules. TCRdb analysed the PCR reads with MiXCR anew, one entry per CDR3 protein. The data contain fewer than 900,000 distinct CDR3 sequences, more than 45% of them seen just once; the ten biggest clones take up roughly 4.9%. The material sequenced was blood. This chain connects TRBV7-3 to TRBJ2-6; D gene uncertain. This sequence was found in a girl aged 10-17 years with multiple sclerosis. The CDR3 DNA is TGTGCCAGCAGCCCTGATCACATCTCTGGGGCCAACGTCCTGACTTTC. The encoded protein is CASSPDHISGANVLTF.